These T cell receptor beta chains were read from a single sample in a study of cytomegalovirus exposure and HLA in healthy donors. Method: immunoSEQ multiplex PCR; TCRdb's copy keeps in-frame clones and lacks some. This listing includes roughly 50,000 clones. Sequencing used PBMCs. The origin of the receptors is a male donor in good health and CMV-seropositive. CDR3s include the opening cysteine and the closing phenylalanine or tryptophan. A D gene is named only where the DNA matches it firmly.

V gene: TRBV5-1
CDR3 length: 17
D gene: TRBD2
J gene: TRBJ2-3
CDR3 DNA: TGCGCCAGCAGCTTGGGGGCTAGCGGGGGAACCACAGATACGCAGTATTTT
CDR3 protein: CASSLGASGGTTDTQYF

V gene: TRBV14
CDR3 length: 14
D gene: TRBD1
J gene: TRBJ1-2
CDR3 DNA: TGTGCCAGCAGTCAATCGGGACAGGGTCACGGCTACACCTTC
CDR3 protein: CASSQSGQGHGYTF

V gene: TRBV28
CDR3 length: 14
D gene: TRBD1
J gene: TRBJ1-1
CDR3 DNA: TGTGCCAGCAGTTTAAGTAGCGAGGGGGCTAAGGCTTTCTTT
CDR3 protein: CASSLSSEGAKAFF

V gene: TRBV28
CDR3 length: 15
D gene: -
J gene: TRBJ2-7
CDR3 DNA: TGTGCCAGCAGTCCCGTGGGGCCTGGGGGGAACGAGCAGTACTTC
CDR3 protein: CASSPVGPGGNEQYF

V gene: TRBV30
CDR3 length: 14
D gene: -
J gene: TRBJ2-5
CDR3 DNA: TGTGCCTGGAGTGTCCTCAAGACTGGAGAGACCCAGTACTTC
CDR3 protein: CAWSVLKTGETQYF

V gene: TRBV7-9
CDR3 length: 16
D gene: TRBD1
J gene: TRBJ1-6
CDR3 DNA: TGTGCCAGCAGCTTAGCCGGGACAGGGGCTTATTCACCCCTCCACTTT
CDR3 protein: CASSLAGTGAYSPLHF

V gene: TRBV30
CDR3 length: 13
D gene: -
J gene: TRBJ1-2
CDR3 DNA: TGTGCCTACGTGGTGGGGCTATACTATGGCTACACCTTC
CDR3 protein: CAYVVGLYYGYTF

V gene: TRBV19
CDR3 length: 13
D gene: -
J gene: TRBJ1-5
CDR3 DNA: TGTGCCAGTAGTGAGGCCCTCCTCCAGCCCCAGCATTTT
CDR3 protein: CASSEALLQPQHF

V gene: TRBV2
CDR3 length: 18
D gene: TRBD2
J gene: TRBJ2-5
CDR3 DNA: TGTGCCAGCAGTGAAGAACTAGCGGGGGCCGTGTACCAAGAGACCCAGTACTTC
CDR3 protein: CASSEELAGAVYQETQYF

V gene: TRBV5-4
CDR3 length: 14
D gene: -
J gene: TRBJ2-7
CDR3 DNA: TGTGCCAGCAGCTTGGGGGCGGGGCAAAACGAGCAGTACTTC
CDR3 protein: CASSLGAGQNEQYF

V gene: TRBV29-1
CDR3 length: 13
D gene: -
J gene: TRBJ1-1
CDR3 DNA: TGCAGCGTTGGAGGGTCCAGGGGCACTGAAGCTTTCTTT
CDR3 protein: CSVGGSRGTEAFF

V gene: TRBV18
CDR3 length: 13
D gene: -
J gene: TRBJ2-7
CDR3 DNA: TGTGCCAGCTCACCTGAACAGACCTACGAGCAGTACTTC
CDR3 protein: CASSPEQTYEQYF

V gene: TRBV6-1
CDR3 length: 14
D gene: -
J gene: TRBJ1-1
CDR3 DNA: TGTGCCAGCAGTGAATACAGGGTGGACACTGAAGCTTTCTTT
CDR3 protein: CASSEYRVDTEAFF

V gene: TRBV27
CDR3 length: 17
D gene: TRBD1
J gene: TRBJ2-7
CDR3 DNA: TGTGCCAGCAGTTTACCACCCGGGACAGGGAGCTCCTACGAGCAGTACTTC
CDR3 protein: CASSLPPGTGSSYEQYF

V gene: TRBV2
CDR3 length: 19
D gene: TRBD2
J gene: TRBJ2-5
CDR3 DNA: TGTGCCAGCAGTATACCCAGGACTAGCGGGGACCTGTACCAAGAGACCCAGTACTTC
CDR3 protein: CASSIPRTSGDLYQETQYF

V gene: TRBV7-3
CDR3 length: 15
D gene: TRBD1
J gene: TRBJ2-3
CDR3 DNA: TGTGCCAGCAGCTTGGGGACAGGGAGCACAGATACGCAGTATTTT
CDR3 protein: CASSLGTGSTDTQYF

V gene: TRBV7-9
CDR3 length: 15
D gene: -
J gene: TRBJ2-1
CDR3 DNA: TGTGCCAGCAGCCGGACACCGGTTTCCTACAATGAGCAGTTCTTC
CDR3 protein: CASSRTPVSYNEQFF

V gene: TRBV21-1
CDR3 length: 12
D gene: -
J gene: TRBJ1-5
CDR3 DNA: TGTGCCAGCAGCAACTTGGCAGGGGACCAGCATTTT
CDR3 protein: CASSNLAGDQHF

V gene: TRBV5-6
CDR3 length: 13
D gene: -
J gene: TRBJ2-4
CDR3 DNA: TGTGCCAGCAGCTTGGAGGGGGGGGACATTCAGTACTTC
CDR3 protein: CASSLEGGDIQYF

V gene: TRBV19
CDR3 length: 17
D gene: TRBD1
J gene: TRBJ2-6
CDR3 DNA: TGTGCCAGTAGTCCCCGGACAGGGCTCCCCGGGGCCAACGTCCTGACTTTC
CDR3 protein: CASSPRTGLPGANVLTF

V gene: TRBV10-3
CDR3 length: 16
D gene: -
J gene: TRBJ2-7
CDR3 DNA: TGTGCCATCAGTGAGAGAGAGGGGGGGGACTCCTACGAGCAGTACTTC
CDR3 protein: CAISEREGGDSYEQYF

V gene: TRBV7-9
CDR3 length: 14
D gene: TRBD1
J gene: TRBJ2-1
CDR3 DNA: TGTGCCAGCAGCCCTGGGACAGGGGGCTATGAGCAGTTCTTC
CDR3 protein: CASSPGTGGYEQFF

V gene: TRBV6-4
CDR3 length: 15
D gene: TRBD2
J gene: TRBJ2-1
CDR3 DNA: TGTGCCAGCAGCCCCGGGACTAGCGGTTACAATGAGCAGTTCTTC
CDR3 protein: CASSPGTSGYNEQFF

V gene: TRBV30
CDR3 length: 11
D gene: -
J gene: TRBJ2-4
CDR3 DNA: TGTGCCTGGAGTGGGCAGGGCTTTCTGTACTTC
CDR3 protein: CAWSGQGFLYF

V gene: TRBV12-5
CDR3 length: 16
D gene: TRBD1
J gene: TRBJ1-5
CDR3 DNA: TGTGCTAGTGGCAAACCCACAGGGGGCAACTATCAGCCCCAGCATTTT
CDR3 protein: CASGKPTGGNYQPQHF

V gene: TRBV9
CDR3 length: 14
D gene: TRBD1
J gene: TRBJ1-1
CDR3 DNA: TGTGCCAGCAGCGTAGGGGACAGAAACACTGAAGCTTTCTTT
CDR3 protein: CASSVGDRNTEAFF

V gene: TRBV19
CDR3 length: 14
D gene: -
J gene: TRBJ1-5
CDR3 DNA: TGTGCCAGTAGTTCGCCGGGGTACCGTCAGCCCCAGCATTTT
CDR3 protein: CASSSPGYRQPQHF

V gene: TRBV4-2
CDR3 length: 15
D gene: TRBD1
J gene: TRBJ1-1
CDR3 DNA: TGTGCCAGCAGCCAAAGGACAGGGGAGACCACTGAAGCTTTCTTT
CDR3 protein: CASSQRTGETTEAFF

V gene: TRBV27
CDR3 length: 14
D gene: TRBD2
J gene: TRBJ2-1
CDR3 DNA: TGTGCCAGCCATCTAGCGGGGCAGGGGAGTGAGCAGTTCTTC
CDR3 protein: CASHLAGQGSEQFF

V gene: TRBV4-1
CDR3 length: 16
D gene: TRBD2
J gene: TRBJ2-1
CDR3 DNA: TGCGCCAGCAGCCGCCTCACTAGCGGTTCCTACAATGAGCAGTTCTTC
CDR3 protein: CASSRLTSGSYNEQFF

V gene: TRBV30
CDR3 length: 15
D gene: -
J gene: TRBJ2-5
CDR3 DNA: TGTGCCTGGAGTGTAGGGGTGGGTCTGTGGGAGACCCAGTACTTC
CDR3 protein: CAWSVGVGLWETQYF

V gene: TRBV6-5
CDR3 length: 14
D gene: TRBD1
J gene: TRBJ1-6
CDR3 DNA: TGTGCCAGCAGTCTCACGGGACAGGGCTCACCCCTCCACTTT
CDR3 protein: CASSLTGQGSPLHF

V gene: TRBV29-1
CDR3 length: 15
D gene: -
J gene: TRBJ1-2
CDR3 DNA: TGCAGCGTTGAAGGAACAGAAGGATCTAACTATGGCTACACCTTC
CDR3 protein: CSVEGTEGSNYGYTF

V gene: TRBV30
CDR3 length: 13
D gene: TRBD1
J gene: TRBJ2-5
CDR3 DNA: TGTGCCTGGACCGGACAGGGGCCAGGTGAGCAGTACTTC
CDR3 protein: CAWTGQGPGEQYF

V gene: TRBV6-1
CDR3 length: 15
D gene: -
J gene: TRBJ1-2
CDR3 DNA: TGTGCCAGCAGTAGCCGGGACACAGCTAACTATGGCTACACCTTC
CDR3 protein: CASSSRDTANYGYTF

V gene: TRBV19
CDR3 length: 16
D gene: -
J gene: TRBJ1-5
CDR3 DNA: TGTGCCAGTAGTGCCAGGACAGACTATAGCAATCAGCCCCAGCATTTT
CDR3 protein: CASSARTDYSNQPQHF